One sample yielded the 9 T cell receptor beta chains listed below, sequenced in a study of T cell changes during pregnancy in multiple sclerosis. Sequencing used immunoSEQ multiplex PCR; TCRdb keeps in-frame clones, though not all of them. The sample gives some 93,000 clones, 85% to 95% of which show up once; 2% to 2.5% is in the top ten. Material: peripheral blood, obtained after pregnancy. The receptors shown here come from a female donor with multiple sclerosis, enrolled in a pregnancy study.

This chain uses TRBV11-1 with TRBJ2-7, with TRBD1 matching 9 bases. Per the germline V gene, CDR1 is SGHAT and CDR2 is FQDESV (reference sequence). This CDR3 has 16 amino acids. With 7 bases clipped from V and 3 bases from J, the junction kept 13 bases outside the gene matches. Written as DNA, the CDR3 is TGTGCCAGCAAGGCTTCGGGGACAGGGAGTTTCTACGAGCAGTACTTC. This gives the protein CASKASGTGSFYEQYF.

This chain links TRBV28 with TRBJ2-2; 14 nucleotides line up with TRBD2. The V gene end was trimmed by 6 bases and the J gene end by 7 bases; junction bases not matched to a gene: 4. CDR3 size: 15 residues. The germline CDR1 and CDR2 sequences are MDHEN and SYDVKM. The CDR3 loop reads CASRGLAGVDGELFF. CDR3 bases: TGTGCCAGCAGGGGACTAGCGGGAGTAGACGGGGAGCTGTTTTTT.

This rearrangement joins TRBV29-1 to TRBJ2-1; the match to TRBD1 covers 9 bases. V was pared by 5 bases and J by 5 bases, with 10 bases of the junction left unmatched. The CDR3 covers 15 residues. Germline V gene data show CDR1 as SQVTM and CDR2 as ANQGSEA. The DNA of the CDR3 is TGCAGCGTTCTTCTCTCATGGGACAGGGACAATGAGCAGTTCTTC. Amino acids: CSVLLSWDRDNEQFF.

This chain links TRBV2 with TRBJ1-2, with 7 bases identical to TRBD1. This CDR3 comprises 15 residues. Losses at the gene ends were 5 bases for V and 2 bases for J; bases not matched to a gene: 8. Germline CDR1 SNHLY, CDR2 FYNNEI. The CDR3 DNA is TGTGCCAGCAGTCCTACCGCGGGACAGAACTATGGCTACACCTTC. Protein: CASSPTAGQNYGYTF.

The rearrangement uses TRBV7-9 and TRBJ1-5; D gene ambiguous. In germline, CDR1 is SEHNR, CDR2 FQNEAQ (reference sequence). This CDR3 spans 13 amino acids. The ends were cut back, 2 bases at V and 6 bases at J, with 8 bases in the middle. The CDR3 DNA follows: TGTGCCAGCAGCTTATCTGGGAGTCAGCCCCAGCATTTT. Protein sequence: CASSLSGSQPQHF.

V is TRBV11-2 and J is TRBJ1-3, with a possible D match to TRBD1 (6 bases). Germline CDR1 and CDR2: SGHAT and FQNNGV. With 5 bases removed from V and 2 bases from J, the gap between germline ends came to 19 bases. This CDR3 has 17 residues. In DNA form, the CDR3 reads TGTGCCAGCAGCCACCACAGGGAAGTGAAGGCTGGAAACACCATATATTTT. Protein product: CASSHHREVKAGNTIYF.

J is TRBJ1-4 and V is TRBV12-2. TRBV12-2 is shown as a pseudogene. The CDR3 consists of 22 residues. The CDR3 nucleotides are TGTGCAAGTCGCTTAGCTTCGGGGGGACGAGTCGTCAGAAGAGGCCTCGATGAAAAACTGTTTTTT. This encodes CASRLASGGRVVRRGLDEKLFF.

In DNA form, the CDR3 reads TGTGCCAGCAGTGAAGCGGTCGGGTATGGCTACACCTTC. Protein: CASSEAVGYGYTF. This chain uses TRBV6-1 with TRBJ1-2; D unclear. The germline gives CDR1 MNHNS, CDR2 SASEGT. Between the trimmed V and J ends, which lost 0 bases and 5 bases, there was a span of 7 bases. This CDR3 comprises 13 residues.

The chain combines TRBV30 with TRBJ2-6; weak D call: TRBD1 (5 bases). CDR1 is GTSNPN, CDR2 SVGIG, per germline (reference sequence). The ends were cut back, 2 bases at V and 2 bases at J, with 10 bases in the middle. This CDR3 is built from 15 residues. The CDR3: CAWSPQGAGANVLTF. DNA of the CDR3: TGTGCCTGGAGTCCCCAGGGTGCTGGGGCCAACGTCCTGACTTTC. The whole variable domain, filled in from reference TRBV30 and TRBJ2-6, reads SQTIHQWPATLVQPVGSPLSLECTVEGTSNPNLYWYRQAAGRGLQLLFYSVGIGQISSEVPQNLSASRPQDRQFILSSKKLLLSDSGFYLCAWSPQGAGANVLTFGAGSRLTVL.